This T cell receptor (beta chain) comes out of a study of blood T cell repertoires in COVID-19. About the research overall: From T cells, B-cell-depleted T cells, or PBMCs came the material, which was cDNA or gDNA.

The data were produced by immunoSEQ multiplex PCR, yet TCRdb's version contains in-frame clones alone and is incomplete. The data hold hundreds of thousands of clones, with approximately 89% observed a single time. The CDR3 extends over 14 amino acids. CDR1 is KGHSH and CDR2 is LQKENI in the germline V gene. J was trimmed by 6 bases and V by 4 bases; bases with no gene match: 5. The chain combines TRBV18 with TRBJ2-7; TRBD2 matches 11 bases. This TCR was sampled from a woman aged 25 to 39 with COVID-19, enrolled during active disease. Sequencing was performed on peripheral blood. CDR3 amino acids: CASSLAGGPLEQYV. For the CDR3, the DNA is TGTGCCAGCTCACTAGCGGGGGGGCCCCTCGAGCAGTACGTC.